Here is one T cell receptor beta chain with its context. Its antigen is not yet known. Nothing much larger sits one base from this clone, and base qualities are not available. Genomic DNA was extracted from sorted cells for sequencing of the TCRbeta CDR3 region. TCRbeta CDR3 regions were sequenced using the immunoSEQ Assay. TCRdb holds this immuneACCESS table with in-frame rearrangements only. Some clones are missing; in checked studies, unresolved V genes explain under half, and the rest has no known cause. In this sample the table shows about 79,000 clones, 80% to 95% of which occur a single time. In total, the top ten clones hold around 6.5% of the sample. The data are from a study of OX40 agonist ivuxolimab in advanced cancers. Background on the whole study: The costimulatory receptor OX40 (CD134) was targeted by ivuxolimab, a fully human IgG2 agonistic monoclonal antibody. The paper reports the monotherapy dose-escalation portion (N = 52 patients) of the phase I ivuxolimab trial. Partial responses occurred in three dose-escalation patients: two with cutaneous melanoma and one with hepatocellular carcinoma. Of the roughly 53 patients in dose escalation, approximately 20 had hepatocellular carcinoma, about 15 had melanoma, 9 had renal cell carcinoma and 9 had head and neck cancer. In the dose-escalation cohort, 70% to 85% of patients were male, and the mean age was approximately 60 years, with a range of 23 to 79. Peripheral TCRbeta sequencing was intended to test whether TCR sequence diversity was altered and clonal T-cell expansion was caused by ivuxolimab. Intravenous ivuxolimab was administered to patients every 2 weeks at six dose levels: 0.01, 0.1, 0.3, 1.5, 3 and 10 mg/kg. Patients were allowed to have had prior anti-PD-1, anti-PD-L1 or anti-CTLA-4 therapy, and 30% to 50% of the dose-escalation patients had previously received checkpoint inhibitors. General conclusions and limits of the study: Low levels of normalized T-cell clonal expansion were also seen in some patients who did not respond. Partial responders in the 0.1-3.0 mg/kg groups had among the lowest normalized peripheral clonal expansion, especially among CD8+ T cells. Antigen specificity was not determined for the clonally expanded peripheral T cells. Clonal expansion of both CD4+ and CD8+ blood T cells was observed from baseline to week 6 at doses 0.1 to 3.0 mg/kg. After ivuxolimab, more expanded clones were found on average in CD8+ T cells than in CD4+ T cells.

The trial excluded patients who had a history of autoimmune disease or were on systemic immunosuppression. Peripheral blood for TCR sequencing was collected from all dose cohorts at baseline, on cycle 4 day 1, and on cycle 7 day 1. Samples came from an open-label, multicenter, first-in-human phase I dose-escalation trial of ivuxolimab. Adults with locally advanced or metastatic melanoma, renal cell, hepatocellular, or head and neck squamous cell carcinoma were enrolled in the trial. Before TCR sequencing, CD4+ T cells and CD8+ T cells were sorted from peripheral blood as separate populations. This TCR was sampled from an adult with an advanced solid tumor such as melanoma, head and neck, liver or kidney cancer. The sample here was CD4+ or CD8+ T cells sorted from blood, taken in a trial of the OX40 agonist ivuxolimab.

The nucleotides are TGTGCCAGCAGTCCACATAATAGGGGTGAAAAACTGTTTTTT. This encodes CASSPHNRGEKLFF. Here the chain combines TRBV2 and TRBJ1-4; TRBD1 could be the D gene, as 5 bases match. Via the germline V gene, CDR1 is SNHLY and CDR2 FYNNEI. CDR3 length: 14 amino acids, cysteine to phenylalanine. Only the CDR3 DNA stays, 42 bases, in frame from base 1. V is pared back by 5 bases and J by 7 bases, with 14 bases lying between the germline termini.